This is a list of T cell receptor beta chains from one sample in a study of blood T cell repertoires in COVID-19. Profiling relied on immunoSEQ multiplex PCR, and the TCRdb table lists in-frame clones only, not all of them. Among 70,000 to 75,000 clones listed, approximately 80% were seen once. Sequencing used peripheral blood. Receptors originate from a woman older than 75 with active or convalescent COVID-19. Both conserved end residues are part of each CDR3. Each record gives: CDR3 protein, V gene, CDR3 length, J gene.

cdr3_aa: CASSPTGGHEQYF
v_call: TRBV7-9
cdr3_length: 13
j_call: TRBJ2-7

cdr3_aa: CASSFQTGGYTF
v_call: TRBV28
cdr3_length: 12
j_call: TRBJ1-2

cdr3_aa: CASSPDRVGPQHF
v_call: TRBV18
cdr3_length: 13
j_call: TRBJ1-5

cdr3_aa: CASSWDSVRNGYTF
v_call: TRBV5-1
cdr3_length: 14
j_call: TRBJ1-2

cdr3_aa: CASSVLGYGGGYTF
v_call: TRBV9
cdr3_length: 14
j_call: TRBJ1-2

cdr3_aa: CASSPSSMGLGNQPQHF
v_call: TRBV4-1
cdr3_length: 17
j_call: TRBJ1-5

cdr3_aa: CASSVVGGRETQYF
v_call: TRBV9
cdr3_length: 14
j_call: TRBJ2-5

cdr3_aa: CASSEPDRVEQFF
v_call: TRBV3-1/TRBV3-2
cdr3_length: 13
j_call: TRBJ2-1

cdr3_aa: CASSIGQGTDTQYF
v_call: TRBV19
cdr3_length: 14
j_call: TRBJ2-3

cdr3_aa: CASSIDFGTDNYEQYF
v_call: TRBV19
cdr3_length: 16
j_call: TRBJ2-7

cdr3_aa: CASSLLQGSNEQYF
v_call: TRBV13
cdr3_length: 14
j_call: TRBJ2-7

cdr3_aa: CASSHGRTGLTGANVLTF
v_call: TRBV14
cdr3_length: 18
j_call: TRBJ2-6

cdr3_aa: CASSFRDRGRNSPLHF
v_call: TRBV28
cdr3_length: 16
j_call: TRBJ1-6

cdr3_aa: CASSFQATNTGELFF
v_call: TRBV7-2
cdr3_length: 15
j_call: TRBJ2-2

cdr3_aa: CASSVAYGTLPTEQFF
v_call: TRBV9
cdr3_length: 16
j_call: TRBJ2-1

cdr3_aa: CATSDRQGNQETQYF
v_call: TRBV24-1
cdr3_length: 15
j_call: TRBJ2-5

cdr3_aa: CASSPQLGGAGELFF
v_call: TRBV6-2/TRBV6-3
cdr3_length: 15
j_call: TRBJ2-2

cdr3_aa: CVSSHRTGTEAFF
v_call: TRBV4-1
cdr3_length: 13
j_call: TRBJ1-1

cdr3_aa: CASSLQGIRGRETQYF
v_call: TRBV7-2
cdr3_length: 16
j_call: TRBJ2-5

cdr3_aa: CASSPPTANTEAFF
v_call: TRBV6-5
cdr3_length: 14
j_call: TRBJ1-1

cdr3_aa: CASSLRTGLEAFF
v_call: TRBV11-2
cdr3_length: 13
j_call: TRBJ1-1

cdr3_aa: CASSRQAAGGYNEQFF
v_call: TRBV4-3
cdr3_length: 16
j_call: TRBJ2-1

cdr3_aa: CASSEGGQYTQYF
v_call: TRBV16
cdr3_length: 13
j_call: TRBJ2-3

cdr3_aa: CASSSGQSSYEQYF
v_call: TRBV5-1
cdr3_length: 14
j_call: TRBJ2-7

cdr3_aa: CASSLNVGRVSQPQHF
v_call: TRBV7-2
cdr3_length: 16
j_call: TRBJ1-5

cdr3_aa: CASSQGGSGLRETQYF
v_call: TRBV7-2
cdr3_length: 16
j_call: TRBJ2-5

cdr3_aa: CASSQLWGTSSYNEQFF
v_call: TRBV4-1
cdr3_length: 17
j_call: TRBJ2-1

cdr3_aa: CATSDLTPNHEQFF
v_call: TRBV24-1
cdr3_length: 14
j_call: TRBJ2-1

cdr3_aa: CASRLFGGSNQPQHF
v_call: TRBV6-5
cdr3_length: 15
j_call: TRBJ1-5

cdr3_aa: CAISDRAGDTQYF
v_call: TRBV10-3
cdr3_length: 13
j_call: TRBJ2-3

cdr3_aa: CASSYGRTGGVSGNTIYF
v_call: TRBV6-2/TRBV6-3
cdr3_length: 18
j_call: TRBJ1-3

cdr3_aa: CASSRSGSQETQYF
v_call: TRBV19
cdr3_length: 14
j_call: TRBJ2-5

cdr3_aa: CASSLSGTDYEQYF
v_call: TRBV7-8
cdr3_length: 14
j_call: TRBJ2-7

cdr3_aa: CASSSQPEAEAFF
v_call: TRBV7-3
cdr3_length: 13
j_call: TRBJ1-1

cdr3_aa: CASSIAYASTTGGYTF
v_call: TRBV19
cdr3_length: 16
j_call: TRBJ1-2

cdr3_aa: CASSPGLTTLEQYF
v_call: TRBV18
cdr3_length: 14
j_call: TRBJ2-7

cdr3_aa: CASSPDGGGLETQYF
v_call: TRBV5-6
cdr3_length: 15
j_call: TRBJ2-5

cdr3_aa: CASTPGQPYYGYTF
v_call: TRBV6-2/TRBV6-3
cdr3_length: 14
j_call: TRBJ1-2

cdr3_aa: CASSQSQFATDTQYF
v_call: TRBV16
cdr3_length: 15
j_call: TRBJ2-3

cdr3_aa: CASSLSWTANTEAFF
v_call: TRBV7-3
cdr3_length: 15
j_call: TRBJ1-1

cdr3_aa: CASSWEGTAHEQFF
v_call: TRBV7-9
cdr3_length: 14
j_call: TRBJ2-1

cdr3_aa: CASSERSPTSSGNTIYF
v_call: TRBV2
cdr3_length: 17
j_call: TRBJ1-3

cdr3_aa: CASSLVVAGELFF
v_call: TRBV11-2
cdr3_length: 13
j_call: TRBJ2-2

cdr3_aa: CASSMAGRETQYF
v_call: TRBV19
cdr3_length: 13
j_call: TRBJ2-5

cdr3_aa: CASSPGTAGVATNEKLFF
v_call: TRBV5-6
cdr3_length: 18
j_call: TRBJ1-4

cdr3_aa: CASSLLLAGVSDTQYF
v_call: TRBV11-3
cdr3_length: 16
j_call: TRBJ2-3

cdr3_aa: CASSNRQANYGYTF
v_call: TRBV19
cdr3_length: 14
j_call: TRBJ1-2

cdr3_aa: CASSPEGNEQFF
v_call: TRBV11-3
cdr3_length: 12
j_call: TRBJ2-1

cdr3_aa: CASRLTQGGFYEQYF
v_call: TRBV7-7
cdr3_length: 15
j_call: TRBJ2-7

cdr3_aa: CASRVQGAGNSPLHF
v_call: TRBV27
cdr3_length: 15
j_call: TRBJ1-6

cdr3_aa: CASSLEGTTYQETQYF
v_call: TRBV28
cdr3_length: 16
j_call: TRBJ2-5

cdr3_aa: CASSYRSGTNTGELFF
v_call: TRBV6-2/TRBV6-3
cdr3_length: 16
j_call: TRBJ2-2

cdr3_aa: CASSPTSGTGGEAFF
v_call: TRBV28
cdr3_length: 15
j_call: TRBJ1-1

cdr3_aa: CASSIGSGRANEQFF
v_call: TRBV19
cdr3_length: 15
j_call: TRBJ2-1

cdr3_aa: CATRKLGAVEQYF
v_call: TRBV6-5
cdr3_length: 13
j_call: TRBJ2-7

cdr3_aa: CASSITGVSYNEQFF
v_call: TRBV7-2
cdr3_length: 15
j_call: TRBJ2-1

cdr3_aa: CASSLAQGVAGATYEQYF
v_call: TRBV7-2
cdr3_length: 18
j_call: TRBJ2-7

cdr3_aa: CASSWEVSGTNTEAFF
v_call: TRBV5-1
cdr3_length: 16
j_call: TRBJ1-1

cdr3_aa: CASSLSGRGQDGYTF
v_call: TRBV5-1
cdr3_length: 15
j_call: TRBJ1-2

cdr3_aa: CASSHIDGGGNYGYTF
v_call: TRBV4-3
cdr3_length: 16
j_call: TRBJ1-2